This T cell receptor (beta chain) was profiled in a study of vaccination and CD4 T cells after COVID-19 (dated by TCRdb to 2021 to 2024). For the wider study: Convalescent patients had a positive SARS-CoV-2 result on nasal swab PCR, and of these patients, fewer than ten had mild disease and one had severe disease. Culture stimuli were overlapping spike peptide pools from SARS-CoV-2 and from the common cold coronaviruses HCoV-NL63, HCoV-OC43 and HCoV-229E. As controls, cultures received a CEFX viral epitope pool (the positive control), an HIV-1 Nef peptide pool (the negative control), or no peptide at all. Six males and four females were included in the convalescent cohort, with two Hispanic individuals, seven Caucasians, two Asians and one multiracial person represented. The spike-specific CD4+ TCR repertoire was compared before and after mRNA vaccination in approximately ten COVID-19 convalescent patients and several infection-naive healthy vaccine recipients. Post-COVID blood samples from convalescent patients were collected a median of about 100 days after diagnosis, with a range of 35 to 161 days. Post-vaccine blood samples were obtained a median of around 67 days after the second vaccine dose, with a range of about 14 to 250 days. Participants got two doses of the Pfizer-BioNTech BNT162b2 vaccine (n=8) or two doses of the Moderna mRNA-1273 vaccine (n=2). Findings and caveats that apply to the study as a whole: An increase in the median number of SARS-CoV-2-reactive clonotypes from more than 20 after infection to roughly 36 after vaccination was observed, but the change was not found to be significant. Nearly all vaccine-specific clones in convalescent patients (304 of 307) were mono-reactive for SARS-CoV-2 spike rather than cross-reactive with common cold coronaviruses. Among convalescent patients, a median around 83% of the SARS-CoV-2-reactive clones seen after vaccination appeared only after vaccination, which suggests priming specific to the vaccine. The study included relatively few convalescent patients and did not analyze early timepoints after natural infection.

The library was produced with PCR. DNA from cultured CD4+ T cells underwent TCR sequencing with the Oncomine TCR Beta short-read assay at the Johns Hopkins FTIC core. The QIAamp micro DNA kit was used to extract genomic DNA from the cultured CD4+ T cells. Oncomine TCR Beta libraries from cultured CD4+ T cells were pooled using unique dual indexes and sequenced on an Illumina iSeq 100. The authors' analysis ran thus. Non-productive sequences were filtered out, and CDR3s that did not start with C, did not end with F or W, or were shorter than 7 amino acids were discarded. Antigen-specific clonotypes were identified with the MANAFEST web application by comparing peptide-stimulated wells with reference and other culture wells. To be called positive, a clone needed an FDR below 0.05, an odds ratio above 5, and a productive frequency above 0.1% in at least two of three replicate wells. A clonotype counted as cross-reactive if it showed significant expansion both in the SARS-CoV-2 spike wells and in at least one common cold coronavirus spike condition. Using R version 3.6.1, CDR3 homology was evaluated through Levenshtein distances (stringdist) along with unrooted phylogenetic trees (ape). Clones were called with MiXCR by TCRdb after fastp trimmed the public reads at Q25, and only in-frame beta chains were retained. Duplicate CDR3 protein sequences are folded into a single record with the most common DNA and genes. What appears here as the V and J calls and clone size reflects TCRdb's work, not the paper's. Here the sample has around 13,000 distinct CDR3 sequences; 20% to 25% occur a single time. Jointly, the top ten make up roughly 19% of the sample.

Reading the label with the study, this specimen's treatment or condition is: approximately 11-day PBMC culture with coronavirus spike peptide pools or control peptides (ViraFEST assay). The ViraFEST assay was used in the study, in which antigen-specific T cells were expanded with peptide pools and expanded clonotypes were subsequently identified by TCR sequencing. The convalescent patients' positive SARS-CoV-2 PCR tests were from March to December 2020, which was before the Alpha, Beta and Delta variants emerged in the United States. PBMCs were cultured at roughly 1.8 million per well in IMDM supplemented with about 5% human AB serum and about 9.5 IU/ml IL-2, with 10 ug/ml peptide pools added. Half of the culture medium was replaced with fresh IL-2-containing medium on days 3 and 7. Once the cells had been in culture for 9 to 10 days, the EasySep CD4+ T cell isolation kit was used to isolate CD4+ T cells by negative selection. Ficoll-Paque Plus gradient centrifugation was used to isolate PBMCs from whole blood, and the isolated PBMCs were then either used fresh or cryopreserved at -140C. In general, triplicate wells were set up for every culture condition.

The germline V gene yields ENHRY for CDR1 and SYGVKD for CDR2. The CDR3 measures 13 amino acids from cysteine to phenylalanine. Only the CDR3 part of the read is kept: 39 bases, read in frame from the first base. The germline ends are 11 bases apart after V is trimmed by 5 bases and J by 6 bases. This clonotype was detected only a few times. Its antigen is currently not known. No base-level quality is on record; no much larger clone is a single base apart. The chain is assembled from TRBV10-3 and TRBJ2-1; TRBD2 is possibly the D segment (5 matching bases). The clonotype originates from a human donor who had recovered from COVID-19. The specimen comprised CD4+ T cells from blood, cultured in vitro, sampled after SARS-CoV-2 vaccination. The CDR3 amino acid sequence is: CAISFSDPNEQFF. The base sequence is TGTGCCATCAGTTTTAGCGATCCCAATGAGCAGTTCTTC.